Listed below are T cell receptor beta chains from one sample, sequenced in a study of neurological immune-mediated disorders. TCRdb processed the 5' RACE reads anew with MiXCR; each CDR3 protein has one entry. The sample lists about 77,000 distinct CDR3 sequences, roughly 9.5% seen once, with 1.5% to 2% in the top ten. The sequencing sample was made of PBMCs. All receptors come from a man aged 45-60 years in good health. Both conserved end residues are part of each CDR3. The D gene is left open where the match is weak. Size values are once, few and many counts, or a class for expanded clones, and some rows have none.

>TRBV6-2/TRBV6-3|many|14|TRBD1|TRBJ1-5
CASNDGQGHQPQHF
TGTGCCAGCAACGATGGACAGGGACATCAGCCCCAGCATTTT
>TRBV14|many|17|-|TRBJ2-1
CASSQEGGMSSYNEQFF
TGTGCCAGCAGCCAAGAGGGAGGTATGAGCTCCTACAATGAGCAGTTCTTC
>TRBV18|many|15|-|TRBJ2-1
CASSPPGLGGGEQFF
TGTGCCAGCTCACCACCGGGACTCGGAGGGGGTGAGCAGTTCTTC
>TRBV27|many|17|-|TRBJ2-1
CASSPLRLLDMGNEQFF
TGTGCCAGCAGTCCCTTGAGATTGCTGGACATGGGCAATGAGCAGTTCTTC
>TRBV19|-|15|-|TRBJ2-7
CASSIVGDGSYEQYF
TGTGCCAGTAGTATAGTAGGAGACGGATCCTACGAGCAGTACTTC
>TRBV5-1|many|14|-|TRBJ1-2
CASSFSGPGYGYTF
TGCGCCAGCAGCTTCTCAGGGCCGGGCTATGGCTACACCTTC
>TRBV5-1|many|14|-|TRBJ2-2
CASSLTGEVGELFF
TGCGCCAGCAGCTTGACAGGGGAGGTCGGGGAGCTGTTTTTT
>TRBV28|many|15|-|TRBJ2-5
CASSTLQGHQETQYF
TGTGCCAGCAGCACCTTACAGGGCCACCAAGAGACCCAGTACTTC
>TRBV2|-|13|-|TRBJ1-4
CASSGRDGEKLFF
TGTGCCAGTTCGGGACGGGACGGAGAAAAACTGTTTTTT
>TRBV9|many|13|-|TRBJ2-5
CASSVGQEETQYF
TGTGCCAGCAGCGTAGGACAGGAAGAGACCCAGTACTTC
>TRBV20-1|many|12|-|TRBJ2-1
CSARSGINEQFF
TGCAGTGCTAGATCCGGTATCAATGAGCAGTTCTTC
>TRBV5-1|many|15|TRBD2|TRBJ2-1
CASSLELAGLNEQFF
TGCGCCAGCAGCTTGGAGCTAGCGGGTCTGAATGAGCAGTTCTTC
>TRBV5-1|many|15|TRBD1|TRBJ2-1
CASSLWTGVGNEQFF
TGCGCCAGCAGCTTGTGGACAGGGGTCGGGAATGAGCAGTTCTTC
>TRBV28|-|16|TRBD1|TRBJ2-6
CAGRRTGGTGANVLTF
TGTGCCGGCCGCCGGACAGGGGGAACTGGGGCCAACGTCCTGACTTTC
>TRBV7-9|many|13|-|TRBJ2-7
CASSLDSSPRTYF
TGTGCCAGCAGCTTGGACAGCTCCCCTAGAACGTACTTC
>TRBV20-1|many|14|TRBD2|TRBJ2-7
CSARVGLAGGEQYF
TGCAGTGCTAGAGTGGGCCTAGCGGGAGGCGAGCAGTACTTC
>TRBV5-6|many|16|-|TRBJ2-5
CASRQNGAAGRETQYF
TGTGCCAGCAGACAGAACGGGGCGGCAGGGAGAGAGACCCAGTACTTC